Listed below are T cell receptor beta chains from one sample, sequenced in a study of blood T cell repertoires in COVID-19. Sequencing used immunoSEQ multiplex PCR; TCRdb keeps in-frame clones, though not all of them. Here the sample spans roughly 230,000 clones, 88% being singletons. Sequenced input: peripheral blood. These receptors were obtained from a human donor in a cohort sampled during active COVID-19. CDR3s include the opening cysteine and the closing phenylalanine or tryptophan. Fields, in order: clone size, D gene, CDR3 length, J gene, V gene, CDR3 protein, CDR3 DNA. D genes are given only for firm matches. Part of the rows lack a size; the others show once, few, many or a class for expanded clones.

clone size: once
D gene: TRBD1
CDR3 length: 16
J gene: TRBJ1-2
V gene: TRBV5-1
CDR3 protein: CASSLEGTGVAHGYTF
CDR3 DNA: TGCGCCAGCAGCTTGGAGGGGACAGGGGTGGCGCATGGCTACACCTTC

clone size: NA
D gene: TRBD1
CDR3 length: 15
J gene: TRBJ2-7
V gene: TRBV7-9
CDR3 protein: CASSNRDSSSYEQYF
CDR3 DNA: TGTGCCAGCAGCAACCGGGACAGCAGCTCCTACGAGCAGTACTTC

clone size: NA
D gene: TRBD2
CDR3 length: 13
J gene: TRBJ2-7
V gene: TRBV29-1
CDR3 protein: CSVKGGTVYEQYF
CDR3 DNA: TGCAGCGTTAAGGGAGGGACGGTCTACGAGCAGTACTTC

clone size: NA
D gene: TRBD1
CDR3 length: 15
J gene: TRBJ1-2
V gene: TRBV5-1
CDR3 protein: CASSLAGQGIYGYTF
CDR3 DNA: TGCGCCAGCAGCTTGGCTGGACAGGGGATCTATGGCTACACCTTC

clone size: NA
D gene: TRBD2
CDR3 length: 16
J gene: TRBJ2-7
V gene: TRBV9
CDR3 protein: CASSVFGGSHFYEQYF
CDR3 DNA: TGTGCCAGCAGCGTATTCGGCGGGAGCCATTTCTACGAGCAGTACTTC

clone size: once
D gene: TRBD2
CDR3 length: 15
J gene: TRBJ2-7
V gene: TRBV5-4
CDR3 protein: CASSPGTSAVYEQYF
CDR3 DNA: TGTGCCAGCAGCCCGGGGACTAGCGCAGTCTACGAGCAGTACTTC

clone size: NA
D gene: NA
CDR3 length: 14
J gene: TRBJ2-7
V gene: TRBV11-2
CDR3 protein: CASSLVWESSEQYF
CDR3 DNA: TGTGCCAGCAGCTTAGTTTGGGAGAGTTCCGAGCAGTACTTC

clone size: once
D gene: NA
CDR3 length: 14
J gene: TRBJ1-1
V gene: TRBV30
CDR3 protein: CAWSGSRGLGEAFF
CDR3 DNA: TGTGCCTGGAGTGGCTCTAGGGGCTTGGGTGAAGCTTTCTTT

clone size: NA
D gene: TRBD1
CDR3 length: 14
J gene: TRBJ2-7
V gene: TRBV6-5
CDR3 protein: CASSYDRELYEQYF
CDR3 DNA: TGTGCCAGCAGTTACGACAGGGAGTTGTACGAGCAGTACTTC

clone size: NA
D gene: NA
CDR3 length: 16
J gene: TRBJ1-1
V gene: TRBV2
CDR3 protein: CASSREELLMNTEAFF
CDR3 DNA: TGTGCCAGCAGCCGCGAGGAACTACTTATGAACACTGAAGCTTTCTTT

clone size: NA
D gene: TRBD2
CDR3 length: 14
J gene: TRBJ2-7
V gene: TRBV3-1/TRBV3-2
CDR3 protein: CASSQGLAFHEQYF
CDR3 DNA: TGTGCCAGCAGCCAAGGACTAGCTTTCCACGAGCAGTACTTC

clone size: once
D gene: NA
CDR3 length: 14
J gene: TRBJ2-7
V gene: TRBV7-9
CDR3 protein: CASSLVDGTYEQYF
CDR3 DNA: TGTGCCAGCAGCTTAGTCGACGGGACCTACGAGCAGTACTTC

clone size: NA
D gene: TRBD1
CDR3 length: 14
J gene: TRBJ1-2
V gene: TRBV29-1
CDR3 protein: CSVYRQGSHSGYTF
CDR3 DNA: TGCAGCGTTTATAGACAGGGGTCCCACTCGGGCTACACCTTC

clone size: NA
D gene: TRBD2
CDR3 length: 15
J gene: TRBJ2-7
V gene: TRBV24-1
CDR3 protein: CATSEIAGLIYEQYF
CDR3 DNA: TGTGCCACCAGTGAAATAGCGGGGTTAATCTACGAGCAGTACTTC

clone size: NA
D gene: NA
CDR3 length: 18
J gene: TRBJ2-7
V gene: TRBV13
CDR3 protein: CASSLSPGLQVFFYEQYF
CDR3 DNA: TGTGCCAGCAGCCTCTCGCCAGGGCTTCAGGTTTTCTTCTACGAGCAGTACTTC

clone size: NA
D gene: TRBD1
CDR3 length: 16
J gene: TRBJ1-1
V gene: TRBV11-3
CDR3 protein: CASSLSFGTGNTKAFF
CDR3 DNA: TGTGCCAGCAGCTTATCATTTGGGACAGGCAACACTAAAGCTTTCTTT

clone size: NA
D gene: NA
CDR3 length: 15
J gene: TRBJ1-2
V gene: TRBV5-1
CDR3 protein: CASSLEAQGNYGYTF
CDR3 DNA: TGCGCCAGCAGCTTGGAAGCACAGGGAAACTATGGCTACACCTTC

clone size: NA
D gene: TRBD1
CDR3 length: 16
J gene: TRBJ1-2
V gene: TRBV5-4
CDR3 protein: CASSLPRDRVNYGYTF
CDR3 DNA: TGTGCCAGCAGCTTGCCCAGGGACAGGGTAAACTATGGCTACACCTTC

clone size: NA
D gene: NA
CDR3 length: 13
J gene: TRBJ2-7
V gene: TRBV5-1
CDR3 protein: CASSYRTAYEQYF
CDR3 DNA: TGCGCCAGCAGCTACAGGACAGCGTACGAGCAGTACTTC

clone size: NA
D gene: NA
CDR3 length: 11
J gene: TRBJ1-1
V gene: TRBV5-1
CDR3 protein: CASSLADKAFF
CDR3 DNA: TGCGCCAGCAGCTTGGCCGACAAAGCTTTCTTT

clone size: NA
D gene: TRBD1
CDR3 length: 17
J gene: TRBJ1-6
V gene: TRBV23-1
CDR3 protein: CAAHGQGMEMDNSPLHF
CDR3 DNA: TGCGCCGCGCACGGACAGGGAATGGAGATGGATAATTCACCCCTCCACTTT

clone size: NA
D gene: TRBD1
CDR3 length: 14
J gene: TRBJ2-7
V gene: TRBV7-2
CDR3 protein: CASSRDSRTYEQYF
CDR3 DNA: TGTGCCAGCAGCCGGGACAGCCGAACCTACGAGCAGTACTTC

clone size: NA
D gene: TRBD2
CDR3 length: 17
J gene: TRBJ2-3
V gene: TRBV3-1/TRBV3-2
CDR3 protein: CASSQGGTSGNQDTQYF
CDR3 DNA: TGTGCCAGCAGCCAAGGAGGGACTAGCGGGAATCAAGATACGCAGTATTTT

clone size: NA
D gene: TRBD1
CDR3 length: 12
J gene: TRBJ2-7
V gene: TRBV6-5
CDR3 protein: CASSTPGQGQYF
CDR3 DNA: TGTGCCAGCAGTACCCCGGGACAGGGACAGTACTTC

clone size: NA
D gene: NA
CDR3 length: 11
J gene: TRBJ2-7
V gene: TRBV21-1
CDR3 protein: CASSRRIEQYF
CDR3 DNA: TGTGCCAGCAGCCGGAGGATAGAGCAGTACTTC

clone size: NA
D gene: TRBD1
CDR3 length: 16
J gene: TRBJ2-7
V gene: TRBV15
CDR3 protein: CATSRGSGTGMYEQYF
CDR3 DNA: TGTGCCACCAGCAGAGGATCCGGGACAGGGATGTACGAGCAGTACTTC

clone size: NA
D gene: NA
CDR3 length: 15
J gene: TRBJ2-7
V gene: TRBV18
CDR3 protein: CASSPPNGAGYEQYF
CDR3 DNA: TGTGCCAGCTCACCACCGAATGGGGCTGGGTACGAGCAGTACTTC

clone size: NA
D gene: TRBD1
CDR3 length: 15
J gene: TRBJ1-3
V gene: TRBV19
CDR3 protein: CASSRGQTARGQIYF
CDR3 DNA: TGTGCCAGTAGTAGGGGACAGACGGCCCGGGGTCAAATATATTTT

clone size: NA
D gene: NA
CDR3 length: 13
J gene: TRBJ2-5
V gene: TRBV19
CDR3 protein: CASSNYQSETQYF
CDR3 DNA: TGTGCCAGTAGCAATTACCAGTCAGAGACCCAGTACTTC

clone size: NA
D gene: NA
CDR3 length: 15
J gene: TRBJ1-1
V gene: TRBV4-3
CDR3 protein: CASSQDARILTEAFF
CDR3 DNA: TGCGCCAGCAGCCAAGATGCGAGGATTCTAACTGAAGCTTTCTTT

clone size: NA
D gene: NA
CDR3 length: 12
J gene: TRBJ2-7
V gene: TRBV28
CDR3 protein: CASRTVYYEQYF
CDR3 DNA: TGTGCCAGCCGGACTGTCTACTACGAGCAGTACTTC

clone size: NA
D gene: NA
CDR3 length: 14
J gene: TRBJ2-2
V gene: TRBV27
CDR3 protein: CASSGRLEAGELFF
CDR3 DNA: TGTGCCAGCAGTGGGCGACTAGAGGCCGGGGAGCTGTTTTTT

clone size: NA
D gene: NA
CDR3 length: 14
J gene: TRBJ1-1
V gene: TRBV25-1
CDR3 protein: CASSGRGGDTEAFF
CDR3 DNA: TGTGCCAGCAGTGGCAGGGGTGGGGACACTGAAGCTTTCTTT

clone size: once
D gene: TRBD1
CDR3 length: 15
J gene: TRBJ2-5
V gene: TRBV11-2
CDR3 protein: CASSTQTGKRETQYF
CDR3 DNA: TGTGCCAGCAGTACTCAGACAGGGAAGCGAGAGACCCAGTACTTC

clone size: NA
D gene: TRBD1
CDR3 length: 15
J gene: TRBJ1-5
V gene: TRBV5-4
CDR3 protein: CASSLGTGKNQPQHF
CDR3 DNA: TGTGCCAGCAGCTTGGGGACAGGGAAGAATCAGCCCCAGCATTTT

clone size: NA
D gene: NA
CDR3 length: 14
J gene: TRBJ1-5
V gene: TRBV18
CDR3 protein: CASSPGRANQPQHF
CDR3 DNA: TGTGCCAGCTCACCGGGCAGGGCCAATCAGCCCCAGCATTTT

clone size: few
D gene: NA
CDR3 length: 15
J gene: TRBJ2-7
V gene: TRBV28
CDR3 protein: CASSLERGGVYEQYF
CDR3 DNA: TGTGCCAGCAGTTTGGAGAGGGGGGGCGTATACGAGCAGTACTTC

clone size: NA
D gene: TRBD1
CDR3 length: 18
J gene: TRBJ2-6
V gene: TRBV4-3
CDR3 protein: CASSHPGQGVSGANVLTF
CDR3 DNA: TGCGCCAGCAGCCATCCGGGACAGGGGGTTTCTGGGGCCAACGTCCTGACTTTC

clone size: NA
D gene: NA
CDR3 length: 11
J gene: TRBJ2-3
V gene: TRBV2
CDR3 protein: CASSGADTQYF
CDR3 DNA: TGTGCCAGCAGTGGGGCTGATACGCAGTATTTT

clone size: NA
D gene: NA
CDR3 length: 16
J gene: TRBJ2-2
V gene: TRBV7-6
CDR3 protein: CASSLGWQTNTGELFF
CDR3 DNA: TGTGCCAGCAGCTTAGGTTGGCAGACGAACACCGGGGAGCTGTTTTTT

clone size: NA
D gene: NA
CDR3 length: 16
J gene: TRBJ1-5
V gene: TRBV5-1
CDR3 protein: CASSYYGWEPGQPQHF
CDR3 DNA: TGCGCCAGCAGCTATTATGGATGGGAGCCTGGGCAGCCCCAGCATTTT

clone size: NA
D gene: NA
CDR3 length: 14
J gene: TRBJ1-4
V gene: TRBV13
CDR3 protein: CASSPTVLSEKLFF
CDR3 DNA: TGTGCCAGCAGCCCGACAGTTCTGAGTGAAAAACTGTTTTTT

clone size: NA
D gene: NA
CDR3 length: 13
J gene: TRBJ1-4
V gene: TRBV30
CDR3 protein: CAWSALSNEKLFF
CDR3 DNA: TGTGCCTGGAGTGCTCTCTCTAATGAAAAACTGTTTTTT

clone size: NA
D gene: NA
CDR3 length: 13
J gene: TRBJ2-7
V gene: TRBV5-6
CDR3 protein: CASSFSGTYEQYF
CDR3 DNA: TGTGCCAGCAGCTTCTCAGGGACCTACGAGCAGTACTTC

clone size: once
D gene: TRBD1
CDR3 length: 16
J gene: TRBJ2-1
V gene: TRBV4-3
CDR3 protein: CASSRAWDRVKDEQFF
CDR3 DNA: TGCGCCAGCAGCCGAGCATGGGACAGGGTCAAGGATGAGCAGTTCTTC

clone size: once
D gene: NA
CDR3 length: 11
J gene: TRBJ2-7
V gene: TRBV5-1
CDR3 protein: CASSPGNEQYF
CDR3 DNA: TGCGCCAGCAGCCCCGGGAACGAGCAGTACTTC

clone size: NA
D gene: NA
CDR3 length: 12
J gene: TRBJ1-4
V gene: TRBV5-1
CDR3 protein: CASSSTGEKLFF
CDR3 DNA: TGCGCCAGCAGCTCTACAGGGGAAAAACTGTTTTTT

clone size: NA
D gene: NA
CDR3 length: 14
J gene: TRBJ1-4
V gene: TRBV7-2
CDR3 protein: CASSLSTGDEKLFF
CDR3 DNA: TGTGCCAGCAGCTTAAGTACAGGAGATGAAAAACTGTTTTTT

clone size: many
D gene: TRBD1
CDR3 length: 12
J gene: TRBJ1-3
V gene: TRBV10-3
CDR3 protein: CAISDQGDTIYF
CDR3 DNA: TGTGCCATCAGTGACCAGGGGGACACCATATATTTT

clone size: once
D gene: TRBD1
CDR3 length: 16
J gene: TRBJ2-3
V gene: TRBV7-8
CDR3 protein: CASSFDRDRSTDTQYF
CDR3 DNA: TGTGCCAGCAGCTTCGATAGGGACAGAAGCACAGATACGCAGTATTTT

clone size: once
D gene: TRBD2
CDR3 length: 15
J gene: TRBJ2-7
V gene: TRBV7-2
CDR3 protein: CASRNPGLALHEQYF
CDR3 DNA: TGTGCCAGCAGAAACCCGGGACTAGCTCTCCACGAGCAGTACTTC

clone size: NA
D gene: NA
CDR3 length: 14
J gene: TRBJ2-7
V gene: TRBV25-1
CDR3 protein: CASGGLDPRGEQYF
CDR3 DNA: TGTGCCAGTGGGGGACTCGACCCCCGAGGCGAGCAGTACTTC

clone size: NA
D gene: NA
CDR3 length: 13
J gene: TRBJ2-1
V gene: TRBV4-3
CDR3 protein: CASSPGLYNEQFF
CDR3 DNA: TGCGCCAGCAGCCCGGGACTGTACAATGAGCAGTTCTTC

clone size: NA
D gene: TRBD1
CDR3 length: 14
J gene: TRBJ1-2
V gene: TRBV3-1/TRBV3-2
CDR3 protein: CASSHGQGNYGYTF
CDR3 DNA: TGTGCCAGCAGCCACGGACAGGGAAACTATGGCTACACCTTC

clone size: few
D gene: NA
CDR3 length: 13
J gene: TRBJ1-1
V gene: TRBV4-1
CDR3 protein: CASSPGLDTEAFF
CDR3 DNA: TGCGCCAGCAGCCCAGGGCTGGACACTGAAGCTTTCTTT

clone size: NA
D gene: TRBD2
CDR3 length: 15
J gene: TRBJ2-7
V gene: TRBV9
CDR3 protein: CASSVGRERTYEQYF
CDR3 DNA: TGTGCCAGCAGCGTAGGGCGGGAGAGAACCTACGAGCAGTACTTC

clone size: NA
D gene: NA
CDR3 length: 15
J gene: TRBJ1-1
V gene: TRBV18
CDR3 protein: CASSPDSPGSTEAFF
CDR3 DNA: TGTGCCAGCTCACCAGACAGCCCCGGGAGCACTGAAGCTTTCTTT